Below, one TCR beta chain is given with its context. Its specificity is not known. This CDR3 region has 11 residues. The V gene end was trimmed by 2 bases and the J gene end by 14 bases; junction bases not matched to a gene: 2. Germline V gives CDR1 MNHEY, CDR2 SVGAGI. The sample belongs to a study of cytomegalovirus exposure and HLA in healthy donors. Overall study: In a previous analysis, 117 million unique TCR beta sequences were found from 170 million or so T cells.

Findings and caveats of the study: Productive status was seen about 90% or about 30% of the time for most TCR beta V segments in an earlier analysis.

With 60 Vbeta and 13 Jbeta primers, the PCR was carried out. TCRdb's table, derived via immunoSEQ multiplex PCR, lists solely in-frame clones and lacks some. The profile shows some 150,000 clones, approximately 82% of them singletons. The material sequenced was PBMCs. This chain joins TRBV6-5 and TRBJ2-3; the match to TRBD2 covers 9 bases. The sequence came from a middle-aged woman in good health and CMV-seronegative. CDR3 sequence: CASSYGTSRYF. CDR3 coding DNA: TGTGCCAGCAGTTACGGGACTAGCCGGTATTTT.